Presented here are 10 T cell receptor beta chains from one specimen sequenced in a study of human T cells and chemical hapten exposure. TCRdb used MiXCR to reprocess the RACE reads, holding one entry per CDR3 protein. The sample carries roughly 120,000 distinct CDR3 sequences, approximately 13% recorded once. Time point reported: patch test 1, 2 weeks after DPC sensitization. Specified treatment: therapeutic diphenylcyclopropenone sensitization with weekly scalp DPC. Here the sequenced sample was whole blood, taken in connection with sensitization to the hapten diphenylcyclopropenone (DPC). The receptor source for this set is a man aged 18 to 35 with alopecia areata. Some clones in this sample may be carry-over from other donors' samples.

The chain is built from TRBV4-1 and TRBJ1-6; 7 bases are a match to TRBD1. The CDR3 totals 13 residues. CDR1 is MGHRA and CDR2 is YSYEKL in the germline V gene. The junction had 8 bases not matched to a gene; V was cut back by 4 bases and J by 14 bases. The chain's CDR3 is CASSPLQGTALHF. The CDR3 DNA is TGCGCCAGCAGCCCCTTGCAAGGGACAGCCCTCCACTTT.

The chain is built from TRBV5-3 and TRBJ1-5; D unresolved. TRBV5-3 is an open reading frame whose function is uncertain. Trimming cost V 1 base and J 6 bases, with 8 bases left between them. The CDR3 is 13 amino acids. CDR3 DNA: TGTGCCAGAAGCTTGTCAGAGGGTCAGCCCCAGCATTTT. Protein: CARSLSEGQPQHF.

The chain has TRBV12-3 or TRBV12-4 and TRBJ2-5; 7 positions agree with TRBD2. This CDR3 has 15 amino acids. The junction had 6 bases not matched to a gene; V was cut back by 0 bases and J by 5 bases. CDR3 nucleotide sequence: TGTGCCAGCAGTTTAGCCCCGGGAGGATTCGAGACCCAGTACTTC. It is translated as CASSLAPGGFETQYF.

This chain joins TRBV7-6 and TRBJ2-3, with D uncertain. Germline V gene sequence: CDR1 SGHVS, CDR2 FNYEAQ. CDR3 size: 13 residues. V was cut by 5 bases and J by 0 bases, with 6 bases left in between. In DNA, the CDR3 is TGTGCCAGCAGCGGCTATAGCACAGATACGCAGTATTTT. Protein product: CASSGYSTDTQYF.

The genes are TRBV30 and TRBJ2-1, with D maybe TRBD1 (6 bases). V was trimmed by 3 bases and J by 1 base, leaving 10 bases between them. CDR3 length: 14 residues. Looked up from germline, CDR1 is GTSNPN and CDR2 is SVGIG (reference sequence). The CDR3 DNA follows: TGTGCCTGGAGAATGGGGGCTTCCTACAATGAGCAGTTCTTC. It yields the protein CAWRMGASYNEQFF.

The chain combines TRBV4-1 with TRBJ2-7, with 9 bases lining up with TRBD1. The V segment lost 5 bases and the J segment 1 base; nucleotides outside the gene matches: 3. In germline, CDR1 is MGHRA, CDR2 YSYEKL. CDR3 length equals 14 residues. The CDR3, as DNA: TGCGCCAGCAGCGGGACAGGGATATCCTACGAGCAGTACTTC. This translates into CASSGTGISYEQYF.

The chain is built from TRBV6-5 and TRBJ1-6, with TRBD1 as a possible D gene (6 bases). Per the germline V gene, CDR1 is MNHEY and CDR2 is SVGAGI. V dropped 0 bases and J dropped 7 bases, with 13 bases sitting between them. This CDR3 is built from 16 residues. The CDR3 here is CASSYSKRGGNSPLHF. As DNA, the CDR3 is TGTGCCAGCAGTTACTCGAAGCGAGGGGGAAATTCACCCCTCCACTTT.

This clonotype was counted at least ten times. The chain has TRBV12-3 or TRBV12-4 and TRBJ1-5; a possible D gene is TRBD1 (5 bases). The ends were cut back, 3 bases at V and 8 bases at J, with 20 bases in the middle. This CDR3 comprises 16 residues. Written as DNA, the CDR3 is TGTGCCAGCAGTTTCGGAGGACCGACGGGGGGTAAGCCCCAGCATTTT. It yields the protein CASSFGGPTGGKPQHF.

Only a few counts were recorded for this clonotype. The V gene is TRBV7-2, the J gene TRBJ2-3; weak D call: TRBD2 (6 bases). With 5 bases removed from V and 6 bases from J, the gap between germline ends came to 15 bases. The CDR3 is 14 amino acids. Germline CDR1 and CDR2: SGHTA and FQGNSA. The CDR3 sequence is CASSPLGGADTQYF. CDR3 nucleotide sequence: TGTGCCAGCAGCCCATTAGGAGGGGCTGATACGCAGTATTTT. Together with reference TRBV7-2 and TRBJ2-3, the CDR3 gives the full variable domain: GAGVSQSPSNKVTEKGKDVELRCDPISGHTALYWYRQSLGQGLEFLIYFQGNSAPDKSGLPSDRFSAERTGGSVSTLTIQRTQQEDSAVYLCASSPLGGADTQYFGPGTRLTVL.

This clonotype was recorded a few times. This chain connects TRBV5-1 to TRBJ1-2, with 7 bases matching TRBD1. Germline loops: CDR1 SGHRS, CDR2 YFSETQ. V lost 1 base, J lost 2 bases, and 5 bases stayed unmatched. The CDR3 extends over 15 amino acids. CDR3 amino acids: CASSLFGTENYGYTF. The CDR3 DNA reads as TGCGCCAGCAGCTTGTTCGGGACAGAAAACTATGGCTACACCTTC.